The clone carrying this T cell receptor beta chain was picked up many times. As yet, its antigen is unknown. On each TCR cDNA molecule, a unique molecular identifier was present. TCRdb re-called the 5' RACE reads through MiXCR, storing one row per CDR3 protein. The sample consists of about 23,000 distinct CDR3 sequences, roughly 4.5% of them appearing once. The germline CDR1 and CDR2 sequences are SGHTA and FQGTGA. The J segment lost 5 bases and the V segment lost 6 bases, leaving 3 bases of the junction unmatched. The CDR3 contains 13 residues. This specimen belongs to a study of spatial heterogeneity in lung cancer. About the study: In the raw reads, each unique TCR and UMI combination was present more than ten times on average.

Points from the study as a whole: The study found ubiquitous expanded tumor TCRs in blood more at resection than follow-up.

Described time point: sample taken at primary tumor resection. Without sorting, whole RNA was sequenced from tumor, nontumor lung or frozen PBMC. The donors were approximately 65 patients with non-small cell lung cancer that was early-stage and untreated. The source was PBMCs, collected at surgery. The rearrangement uses TRBV7-3 and TRBJ2-1; 8 nucleotides agree with TRBD1. The origin of this receptor is a male donor with early-stage non-small cell lung cancer. CDR3 protein: CASRTGVNNEQFF. CDR3 DNA: TGTGCCAGCAGGACAGGGGTCAACAATGAGCAGTTCTTC. Full variable domain (rest looked up from reference TRBV7-3 and TRBJ2-1): GAGVSQTPSNKVTEKGKYVELRCDPISGHTALYWYRQSLGQGPEFLIYFQGTGAADDSGLPNDRFFAVRPEGSVSTLKIQRTERGDSAVYLCASRTGVNNEQFFGPGTRLTVL.